The entry below gives a single T cell receptor (beta chain) sequence along with its context. Antigen: not known. V lost 7 bases, J lost 6 bases, and 18 bases stayed unmatched. This CDR3 comprises 18 residues. The germline CDR1 and CDR2 sequences are KGHDR and SFDVKD. The assay was immunoSEQ multiplex PCR, and TCRdb's table has in-frame clones only and misses some. There are about 140,000 clones in the sample; 88% occur only once, and 2.5% to 3.5% lies in the top ten. This sample is part of a study of T cell responses to AZD1222 COVID-19 vaccine. Pooled together were second doses at about 4 or about 12 weeks. Overall study findings and caveats: Seropositive AZD1222 recipients at baseline numbered only five to seven. Donors skewed white British and female; clonal diversity was possibly underestimated. Repertoires were sampled only after the peak T cell response.

The source is an adult who received the AZD1222 COVID-19 vaccine. The chain uses TRBV24-1 and TRBJ2-2, with TRBD2 matching 8 bases. Sequenced here: peripheral blood, sampled 28 days after the second AZD1222 dose. CDR3 sequence: CATSSGTRGLAGAGELFF. CDR3 coding DNA: TGTGCCACCAGCTCCGGGACTAGGGGTTTGGCGGGGGCCGGGGAGCTGTTTTTT.